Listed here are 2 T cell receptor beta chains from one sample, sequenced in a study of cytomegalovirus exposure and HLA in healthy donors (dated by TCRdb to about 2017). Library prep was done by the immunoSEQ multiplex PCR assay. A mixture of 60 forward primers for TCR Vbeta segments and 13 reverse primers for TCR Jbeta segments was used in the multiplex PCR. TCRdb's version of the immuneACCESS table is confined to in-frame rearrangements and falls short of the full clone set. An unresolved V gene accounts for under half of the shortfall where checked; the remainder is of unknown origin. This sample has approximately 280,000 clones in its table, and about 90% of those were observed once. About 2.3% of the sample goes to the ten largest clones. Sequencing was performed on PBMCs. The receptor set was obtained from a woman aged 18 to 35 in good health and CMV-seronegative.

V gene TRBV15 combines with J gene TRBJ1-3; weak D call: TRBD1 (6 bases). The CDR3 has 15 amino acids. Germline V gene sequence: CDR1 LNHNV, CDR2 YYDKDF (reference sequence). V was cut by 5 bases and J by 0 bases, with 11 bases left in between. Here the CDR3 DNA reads TGTGCCACCAGCGGTACAGGGAGCTCTGGAAACACCATATATTTT. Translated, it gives CATSGTGSSGNTIYF.

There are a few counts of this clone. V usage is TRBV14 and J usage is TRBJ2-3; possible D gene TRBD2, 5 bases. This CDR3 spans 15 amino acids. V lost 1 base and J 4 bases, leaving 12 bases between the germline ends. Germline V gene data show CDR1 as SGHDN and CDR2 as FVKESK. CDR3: CASSQVRGLADTQYF. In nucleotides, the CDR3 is TGTGCCAGCAGCCAAGTCCGGGGATTGGCAGATACGCAGTATTTT.